The 31 T cell receptor beta chains in this list originate from one sample, sequenced in a study of blood T cell repertoires in COVID-19. Libraries were prepared by immunoSEQ multiplex PCR; TCRdb keeps only in-frame clonotypes and omits some of them. This sample yields around 220,000 clones, of which roughly 84% are seen a single time; about 6.6% belongs to the top ten. The sequenced sample consisted of PBMCs or T cells enriched from blood (not recorded which). The receptors shown here come from a middle-aged woman who had recovered from COVID-19.

The chain couples TRBV18 to TRBJ1-1, with a tentative D call TRBD1 (5 bases). The CDR3 covers 14 residues. Germline loops: CDR1 KGHSH, CDR2 LQKENI. Between the trimmed V and J ends, which lost 7 bases and 1 base, there was a span of 13 bases. CDR3 DNA sequence: TGTGCCAGCTTGCGGGGCGGCGGGAACACTGAAGCTTTCTTT. Translation: CASLRGGGNTEAFF.

The rearrangement uses TRBV7-9 and TRBJ2-3; 10 bases match TRBD2. There are 15 residues in the CDR3. In germline, CDR1 is SEHNR, CDR2 FQNEAQ (reference sequence). Germline trimming cut 0 bases from V and 7 bases from J; bases unmatched to any gene: 4. The CDR3 DNA reads as TGTGCCAGCAGCTTAGCGAGCGGGAGGGTACATACGCAGTATTTT. Translation gives CASSLASGRVHTQYF.

This chain joins TRBV4-1 and TRBJ1-5; 7 bases map to TRBD1. This CDR3 has 15 amino acids. Germline values: CDR1 MGHRA, CDR2 YSYEKL. V lost 1 base to trimming and J lost 2 bases; unmatched junction nucleotides: 2. CDR3 sequence (DNA): TGCGCCAGCAGCCAAGGGGACAGACGCAATCAGCCCCAGCATTTT. It codes for CASSQGDRRNQPQHF.

This clone was recorded once. The rearrangement links TRBV24-1 to TRBJ1-2; 7 bases fit TRBD1. The CDR3 sequence is 14 residues long. The germline V gene encodes CDR1 KGHDR and CDR2 SFDVKD. V trimming: 3 bases; J trimming: 4 bases; junction bases outside the gene matches: 4. CDR3 in amino acids: CATSDDGQAYGYTF. Written as DNA, the CDR3 is TGTGCCACCAGTGATGACGGACAGGCCTATGGCTACACCTTC.

The gene calls are TRBV9 and TRBJ2-3, with D maybe TRBD2 (6 bases). CDR3 length: 16 residues. V gave up 3 bases and J gave up 0 bases, with 14 bases separating them. Per germline, CDR1 SGDLS and CDR2 YYNGEE. The CDR3 nucleotides read TGTGCCAGCAGCGACAACCGGGACTTCAGCACAGATACGCAGTATTTT. Translating gives CASSDNRDFSTDTQYF.

This chain links TRBV3-1 (or the pseudogene TRBV3-2) with TRBJ1-3, with unresolved D. The V end was cut by 2 bases, the J end by 0 bases, with 8 bases between. There are 15 residues in the CDR3. Looked up from germline, CDR1 is LGHDT and CDR2 is YNNKEL (reference sequence). CDR3 bases: TGTGCCAGCAGCCAACTGGCCAACTCTGGAAACACCATATATTTT. Its protein is CASSQLANSGNTIYF.

This rearrangement joins TRBV7-9 to TRBJ1-6; D may be TRBD1 (5 bases). This CDR3 spans 18 amino acids. CDR1 SEHNR and CDR2 FQNEAQ come from the germline V gene (reference sequence). The V end lost 1 base, the J end lost 0 bases, and 13 bases lay between the germline ends. The DNA of the CDR3 is TGTGCCAGCAGCTTAGAGGCGGGACTGAGCTCCTATAATTCACCCCTCCACTTT. The encoded protein is CASSLEAGLSSYNSPLHF.

The chain recombines TRBV7-9 with TRBJ2-1; 12 bases are a match to TRBD2. Germline lookup yields CDR1 SEHNR and CDR2 FQNEAQ (reference sequence). The CDR3 has 15 amino acids. V was pared by 6 bases and J by 5 bases, with 5 bases of the junction left unmatched. CDR3 in DNA: TGTGCCAGCAGGGTGACTAGCGGGAGCCACAATGAGCAGTTCTTC. It is translated as CASRVTSGSHNEQFF. Supplemented by reference TRBV7-9 and TRBJ2-1, the full variable domain reads DTGVSQNPRHKITKRGQNVTFRCDPISEHNRLYWYRQTLGQGPEFLTYFQNEAQLEKSRLLSDRFSAERPKGSFSTLEIQRTEQGDSAMYLCASRVTSGSHNEQFFGPGTRLTVL.

J is TRBJ2-4 and V is TRBV7-9, with 9 bases aligning to TRBD2. The germline V gene encodes CDR1 SEHNR and CDR2 FQNEAQ (reference sequence). With 5 bases clipped from V and 5 bases from J, the junction kept 10 bases outside the gene matches. The CDR3 is made up of 16 amino acids. The CDR3 is CASSDVAGAQENIQYF. Written as DNA, the CDR3 is TGTGCCAGCAGCGATGTAGCGGGAGCACAGGAAAACATTCAGTACTTC. The full variable domain, rest sourced from reference TRBV7-9 and TRBJ2-4, is DTGVSQNPRHKITKRGQNVTFRCDPISEHNRLYWYRQTLGQGPEFLTYFQNEAQLEKSRLLSDRFSAERPKGSFSTLEIQRTEQGDSAMYLCASSDVAGAQENIQYFGAGTRLSVL.

The chain couples TRBV7-2 to TRBJ1-6; 8 bases map to TRBD1. Trimming removed 6 bases from V and 9 bases from J; junction bases left unmatched: 7. The CDR3 runs to 14 residues. CDR1 SGHTA and CDR2 FQGNSA come from the germline V gene. The CDR3 protein is CASRSTGGGSPLHF. CDR3 nucleotides: TGTGCCAGCAGATCCACAGGGGGGGGTTCACCCCTCCACTTT.

The gene calls are TRBV2 and TRBJ1-1, with D tentatively TRBD1 (5 bases). V lost 4 bases and J 1 base, leaving 13 bases between the germline ends. The germline gives CDR1 SNHLY, CDR2 FYNNEI. The CDR3 sequence is 15 residues long. CDR3 in DNA: TGTGCCAGCAGTGGACAGCCAACAAAGAACACTGAAGCTTTCTTT. Protein: CASSGQPTKNTEAFF.

This chain links TRBV28 with TRBJ1-4; 9 bases are a match to TRBD1. This CDR3 comprises 18 residues. V shed 3 bases and J 2 bases; nucleotides not matched to a gene: 10. Looked up from germline, CDR1 is MDHEN and CDR2 is SYDVKM. CDR3 residues: CASSLKQGALMTNEKLFF. The CDR3 DNA follows: TGTGCCAGCAGTTTGAAACAGGGGGCTCTAATGACTAATGAAAAACTGTTTTTT.

The CDR3 coding sequence is TGTGCCAGCAGCAAAGCGCTGGCTAGCGGGACCTACGAGCAGTACTTC. This codes for CASSKALASGTYEQYF. This chain uses TRBV21-1 with TRBJ2-7; the DNA was not used to check the table's D call, TRBD2. TRBV21-1 has pseudogene status. The CDR3 sequence is 16 residues long.

This chain links TRBV6-2 or TRBV6-3 with TRBJ1-5; D is ambiguous. V was pared by 0 bases and J by 0 bases, with 3 bases between. Germline V gene lookup returns CDR1 MNHEY and CDR2 SVGEGT. This CDR3 contains 14 residues. In DNA, the CDR3 is TGTGCCAGCAGTTACTCGAGTAGCAATCAGCCCCAGCATTTT. It encodes CASSYSSSNQPQHF.

The genes are TRBV7-2 and TRBJ2-1; D not certain. Germline-derived CDR1 and CDR2 are SGHTA and FQGNSA. V was cut by 2 bases and J by 13 bases, with 12 bases left in between. This CDR3 is 12 amino acids long. CDR3 in DNA: TGTGCCAGCAGCTTATTTATGGCATTACAGTTCTTC. This translates into CASSLFMALQFF.

V usage is TRBV12-3 or TRBV12-4 and J usage is TRBJ2-5; a possible D gene is TRBD1 (5 bases). The CDR3 sequence is 13 residues long. V lost 8 bases to trimming and J lost 9 bases, with 19 bases between them. The CDR3 region is CASGQGTARAQYF. CDR3 bases: TGTGCCAGCGGTCAGGGAACAGCTCGGGCCCAGTACTTC.

This clone was observed a single time. The chain employs TRBV15 and TRBJ1-4; D ambiguous. This CDR3 region has 13 residues. With 8 bases removed from V and 4 bases from J, the gap between germline ends came to 11 bases. The germline V gene encodes CDR1 LNHNV and CDR2 YYDKDF (reference sequence). CDR3 residues: CATRRGNNEKLFF. The CDR3 DNA follows: TGTGCCACCCGGCGAGGGAATAATGAAAAACTGTTTTTT.

This clone has a single count. The V and J genes are TRBV5-1 and TRBJ2-1, with 12 bases matching TRBD2. The V gene's germline CDR1 is SGHRS and CDR2 YFSETQ. The CDR3 is 15 amino acids. V dropped 4 bases and J dropped 7; count of bases not matched to a gene: 6. CDR3 in amino acids: CASSRLAGVANEQFF. The CDR3 bases are TGCGCCAGCAGCAGACTAGCGGGAGTAGCTAATGAGCAGTTCTTC.

As for this clone: Sequence at one end of the junction differs from germline and may be a read error. V is TRBV11-2 and J is TRBJ1-1; D gene uncertain. CDR3 size: 12 residues. Germline values: CDR1 SGHAT, CDR2 FQNNGV. The CDR3 region has the DNA TGTGCCAGCAACATAGTTGGGTCGGCGGCTGTATTT. Translating gives CASNIVGSAAVF.

The chain recombines TRBV10-3 with TRBJ2-5; D is unresolved. This CDR3 has 14 residues. Germline V gene sequence: CDR1 ENHRY, CDR2 SYGVKD. V was trimmed by 4 bases and J by 4 bases, leaving 13 bases between them. CDR3 protein: CAISGVRVGETQYF. CDR3 in DNA: TGTGCCATCAGTGGGGTACGGGTAGGAGAGACCCAGTACTTC.

The chain links TRBV18 to TRBJ2-1, with 7 bases matching TRBD1. The trim removed 2 bases at V and 8 bases at J, leaving 0 bases unmatched. The germline V gene has CDR1 KGHSH and CDR2 LQKENI. This CDR3 spans 12 amino acids. The CDR3 spells CASSPDRDEQFF. CDR3 sequence (DNA): TGTGCCAGCTCACCAGACAGGGATGAGCAGTTCTTC.

J is TRBJ2-1 and V is TRBV24-1; no definite D call. The CDR3 covers 15 residues. V lost 4 bases and J 4 bases, leaving 13 bases between the germline ends. The V gene's germline CDR1 is KGHDR and CDR2 SFDVKD. CDR3 region: CATSDQSTLYNEQFF. The CDR3 nucleotides read TGTGCCACCAGTGACCAATCGACACTTTACAATGAGCAGTTCTTC.

Only one count was recorded for this clone. The V call is TRBV11-2, the J call TRBJ2-1, with TRBD2 matching 14 bases. CDR1 SGHAT and CDR2 FQNNGV come from the germline V gene. The J segment lost 9 bases and the V segment lost 4 bases, leaving 8 bases of the junction unmatched. This CDR3 is built from 16 residues. The CDR3 DNA follows: TGTGCCAGCAGCTCCCCCACCGGGACTAGCGGGGGTGAGCAGTTCTTC. Protein sequence: CASSSPTGTSGGEQFF.

This sequence joins TRBV18 and TRBJ1-2, with TRBD1 matching over 8 bases. The CDR3 is made up of 16 amino acids. CDR1 and CDR2 from the germline V gene are KGHSH and LQKENI. V dropped 1 base and J dropped 4; count of bases not matched to a gene: 8. The CDR3 region has the DNA TGTGCCAGCTCACCACAGGGACAGGTTGGGGTCTATGGCTACACCTTC. It encodes CASSPQGQVGVYGYTF.

The rearrangement uses TRBV10-3 and TRBJ1-6, with D unclear. V was trimmed by 0 bases and J by 6 bases, leaving 12 bases between them. CDR1 and CDR2 from the germline V gene are ENHRY and SYGVKD. The CDR3 totals 16 residues. The CDR3, as DNA: TGTGCCATCAGTGAGTCGACTCAGCGGACTAATTCACCCCTCCACTTT. Protein sequence: CAISESTQRTNSPLHF.

This chain connects TRBV30 to TRBJ2-3, with TRBD2 identical over 7 bases. CDR1 GTSNPN and CDR2 SVGIG come from the germline V gene (reference sequence). The CDR3 consists of 15 residues. V gave up 1 base and J gave up 2 bases; unmatched junction bases: 6. DNA of the CDR3: TGTGCCTGGAGTGCGCCTAGCGGATACACAGATACGCAGTATTTT. Protein product: CAWSAPSGYTDTQYF.

The chain links TRBV5-1 to TRBJ2-2, with 7 bases that match TRBD1. Germline V gene lookup returns CDR1 SGHRS and CDR2 YFSETQ. The length of the CDR3 is 15 residues. The J segment lost 3 bases and the V segment lost 3 bases, leaving 5 bases of the junction unmatched. The CDR3 spells CASSWGDRDTGELFF. CDR3 coding DNA: TGCGCCAGCAGCTGGGGAGACAGGGACACCGGGGAGCTGTTTTTT.

V gene TRBV7-6 combines with J gene TRBJ2-2; D unresolved. Trimming stripped 3 bases from V and 0 bases from J, with 5 bases between. The CDR3 is 14 residues long. The germline V gene encodes CDR1 SGHVS and CDR2 FNYEAQ. CDR3 in DNA: TGTGCCAGCAGCTTGGCCTCGAACACCGGGGAGCTGTTTTTT. This encodes CASSLASNTGELFF. The full variable domain, in which reference TRBV7-6 and TRBJ2-2 provide the parts outside the CDR3, is GAGVSQSPRYKVTKRGQDVALRCDPISGHVSLYWYRQALGQGPEFLTYFNYEAQQDKSGLPNDRFSAERPEGSISTLTIQRTEQRDSAMYRCASSLASNTGELFFGEGSRLTVL.

The gene calls are TRBV7-9 and TRBJ2-6; 12 positions match TRBD1. The trim removed 2 bases at V and 4 bases at J, leaving 6 bases unmatched. The germline V gene has CDR1 SEHNR and CDR2 FQNEAQ (reference sequence). CDR3 length: 18 amino acids. CDR3 nucleotides: TGTGCCAGCAGCTTACCGGGACAGGGGGCGCCCGGGGCCAACGTCCTGACTTTC. This encodes CASSLPGQGAPGANVLTF.

The CDR3 here is CASSFGGANTGELFF. The CDR3 nucleotides read TGTGCCAGCAGTTTTGGCGGTGCGAACACCGGGGAGCTGTTTTTT. The chain has TRBV28 and TRBJ2-2; D remains unclear. V was cut by 3 bases and J by 0 bases, with 8 bases left in between. This CDR3 is 15 amino acids long. CDR1 MDHEN and CDR2 SYDVKM come from the germline V gene.

In this sample, this clone turned up a few times. In nucleotides, the CDR3 is TGTGCCAGCAGAACAGGGTATAACTATGGCTACACCTTC. It translates to CASRTGYNYGYTF. The chain couples TRBV27 to TRBJ1-2, with a weak D call TRBD1 (6 bases). V lost 6 bases and J lost 1, with 9 bases in between. The germline gives CDR1 MNHEY, CDR2 SMNVEV (reference sequence). The CDR3 spans 13 residues.